This T cell receptor beta chain derives from a study of T cells in Graves' hyperthyroidism and ophthalmopathy. A patient was excluded if there was uncontrolled infection, other autoimmune disease, pregnancy or lactation. Clinical symptoms, serum thyroxine and TRAb, thyroid ultrasound and orbital computed tomography were used for the diagnoses. The study, taken as a whole, reports: Appearing also in blood were most of the thyroid clonotypes expanded above 0.001. Progression to ophthalmopathy was predicted a median of approximately seven months early.

Germline V lookup: CDR1 ENHRY, CDR2 SYGVKD. The CDR3 consists of 11 residues. The V end was cut by 6 bases, the J end by 5 bases, with 7 bases between. Researchers amplified the TCR beta CDR3 regions from RNA transcripts. During a first-round RT-PCR of the TCR CDR3, the HTBI primer set was used. A single record per CDR3 protein comes from TCRdb applying MiXCR to the multiplex PCR reads. The sample contains over 500,000 distinct CDR3 sequences, 40% to 50% of which appear only once. This clonotype was found many times. The target antigen is unknown. V and J are TRBV10-3 and TRBJ2-5; TRBD2 might be the D (6 bases). The clonotype originates from an adult woman with Graves' disease, either hyperthyroidism or ophthalmopathy (not recorded which). Sequenced sample: peripheral blood or thyroid tissue (not recorded which). The CDR3: CAISRGETQYF. CDR3 DNA sequence: TGTGCCATCAGCCGGGGGGAGACCCAGTACTTC.